This T cell receptor (beta chain) was found in a study of cytomegalovirus exposure and HLA in healthy donors. Study results and caveats: Most of the CMV-associated TCR beta chains (in a later analysis) appeared to be HLA-restricted. A previous analysis found most TCR beta V segments productive roughly 87% or roughly 30% of the time. Later analysis identified a missense DCLRE1C variant that was linked to TCR beta V- and J-gene trimming.

The PCR contained 60 Vbeta and 13 Jbeta primers. Generated by immunoSEQ multiplex PCR, the TCRdb table keeps only in-frame clones and is missing some. The sample lists about 150,000 clones, over 70% occurring once. The V end was cut by 0 bases, the J end by 8 bases, with 11 bases between. CDR3 length: 13 residues. CDR1 and CDR2 from the germline V gene are SGHRS and YFSETQ. About this clone: As yet, its antigen is unknown.

The chain links TRBV5-1 to TRBJ1-2; D is perhaps TRBD1 (5 bases). The sequence derives from a woman in her thirties or forties in good health and CMV-seropositive. The sequenced sample was PBMCs. CDR3: CASSLDQGGGYTF. The CDR3 nucleotides are TGCGCCAGCAGCTTGGATCAGGGAGGAGGCTACACCTTC.